A selection of T cell receptor beta chains follows, all from one sample in a study of CD8 T cells in ankylosing spondylitis. One entry per CDR3 protein results from TCRdb running MiXCR on the 5' RACE reads. The profile covers around 130,000 distinct CDR3 sequences, with around 9.3% appearing a single time and 2.5% to 4% taken by the ten largest. Sequencing was performed on blood, either unsorted or a sorted T cell fraction (not recorded which). The origin of the receptors is a male donor with ankylosing spondylitis or in good health (not recorded which). The CDR3 runs from the conserved cysteine through the conserved F or W. Each record gives: J gene, V gene, CDR3 protein.

J: TRBJ2-5
V: TRBV6-5
CDR3: CASGIAGETQYF

J: TRBJ2-3
V: TRBV6-4
CDR3: CASSDGLATDTQYF

J: TRBJ2-1
V: TRBV7-2
CDR3: CASSLAVAGVAEQFF

J: TRBJ2-5
V: TRBV3-1
CDR3: CASRPREKETQYF

J: TRBJ2-5
V: TRBV29-1
CDR3: CSVVWWDKKTQYF

J: TRBJ2-2
V: TRBV3-1
CDR3: CASSSPGLAGAFNTGELFF

J: TRBJ1-6
V: TRBV5-1
CDR3: CASSNDRDRVNSPLHF

J: TRBJ2-1
V: TRBV6-2/TRBV6-3
CDR3: CASSYPGAGKQFF

J: TRBJ2-6
V: TRBV4-1
CDR3: CASSQEDPALAGVGANVLTF

J: TRBJ2-1
V: TRBV29-1
CDR3: CSVEWAGTRYNEQFF

J: TRBJ2-5
V: TRBV20-1
CDR3: CSARRAGDVETQYF

J: TRBJ2-1
V: TRBV7-9
CDR3: CASSPTSGRVNEQFF

J: TRBJ2-4
V: TRBV21-1
CDR3: CASSKAIFAEGTTNIQYF

J: TRBJ2-5
V: TRBV20-1
CDR3: CSASRLAGPQETQYF

J: TRBJ2-1
V: TRBV5-1
CDR3: CASSFDSSYNEQFF

J: TRBJ2-1
V: TRBV5-1
CDR3: CASSLGGIGYNEQFF

J: TRBJ1-1
V: TRBV6-1
CDR3: CASSERGRAMNTEAFF

J: TRBJ2-5
V: TRBV28
CDR3: CASSFREGETQYF

J: TRBJ2-3
V: TRBV5-6
CDR3: CASSLGSRTDTQYF

J: TRBJ2-1
V: TRBV7-3
CDR3: CASSHGVAGGIYNEQFF

J: TRBJ1-4
V: TRBV24-1
CDR3: CATSEFRAISEKLFF

J: TRBJ2-1
V: TRBV5-1
CDR3: CASSLGELNEQFF

J: TRBJ1-6
V: TRBV21-1
CDR3: CASSKVGLRGDRGPYNSPLHF

J: TRBJ2-1
V: TRBV5-1
CDR3: CASSPTSGRYSYNEQFF

J: TRBJ2-7
V: TRBV18
CDR3: CASSLAGDEAIAYEQYF

J: TRBJ2-2
V: TRBV20-1
CDR3: CSAKFGGNTGELFF

J: TRBJ2-1
V: TRBV18
CDR3: CASSTSGRANEQFF

J: TRBJ2-1
V: TRBV12-3/TRBV12-4
CDR3: CASSPQGSSYNEQFF

J: TRBJ1-1
V: TRBV5-1
CDR3: CASASGGKNTEAFF

J: TRBJ1-2
V: TRBV27
CDR3: CASSLSGNYGYTF

J: TRBJ2-7
V: TRBV20-1
CDR3: CSARVLGYEQYF

J: TRBJ1-1
V: TRBV5-1
CDR3: CASSLGTGVDTEAFF

J: TRBJ2-7
V: TRBV12-3/TRBV12-4
CDR3: CASSFSGTPYEQYF

J: TRBJ1-1
V: TRBV29-1
CDR3: CSVGVAAGTGGGEAFF

J: TRBJ2-7
V: TRBV7-2
CDR3: CASSLVTSGPSYEQYF

J: TRBJ2-3
V: TRBV7-3
CDR3: CASSPRKLGGDTQYF

J: TRBJ1-4
V: TRBV20-1
CDR3: CSAHSGTGDEKLFF

J: TRBJ2-7
V: TRBV11-2
CDR3: CASSFTGYEQYF

J: TRBJ2-5
V: TRBV7-8
CDR3: CASSPQGTQYF

J: TRBJ2-2
V: TRBV4-2
CDR3: CASSQERGGTGELFF

J: TRBJ2-4
V: TRBV5-1
CDR3: CASKGGGPKNIQYF

J: TRBJ2-5
V: TRBV7-2
CDR3: CASSLGSGYETQYF

J: TRBJ2-7
V: TRBV18
CDR3: CASSPSGSFEQYF

J: TRBJ2-7
V: TRBV5-1
CDR3: CASSPRGNSYEQYF

J: TRBJ2-7
V: TRBV7-2
CDR3: CASSSWTSGIYEQYF

J: TRBJ2-1
V: TRBV24-1
CDR3: CATSDLGLAGEQFF

J: TRBJ2-3
V: TRBV25-1
CDR3: CASSGGTGSFTDTQYF

J: TRBJ2-2
V: TRBV20-1
CDR3: CSARKAGPHTGELFF

J: TRBJ2-6
V: TRBV6-2/TRBV6-3
CDR3: CASSYATGYGSGANVLTF

J: TRBJ1-1
V: TRBV12-3/TRBV12-4
CDR3: CASKTGTQAFF

J: TRBJ2-3
V: TRBV4-3
CDR3: CASSPRITDTQYF